These 32 T cell receptor beta chains were all obtained from the same sample, sequenced in a study of blood T cells in healthy people across ages. For the second PCR, which ran for roughly 6 to 12 cycles, a sample-barcoded 5' primer and a J-beta primer mix were used. TCRdb used MiXCR to reprocess the 5' RACE reads, holding one entry per CDR3 protein. The table records some 1.5 million distinct CDR3 sequences, 25% to 30% of them present only once. Specimen: blood. The origin of the receptors is a woman aged 25 to 45 in good health.

This clonotype was seen only a few times. The chain is built from TRBV10-3 and TRBJ2-5, with 7 bases identical to TRBD2. The length of the CDR3 is 13 residues. The V segment lost 10 bases and the J segment 3 bases; nucleotides outside the gene matches: 8. From germline, CDR1 is ENHRY and CDR2 SYGVKD. The CDR3 DNA follows: TGTGCCACTTCGTCAGCGGGGAAAGAGACCCAGTACTTC. Translation: CATSSAGKETQYF.

This clonotype has a count of ten or more. V gene TRBV6-2 or TRBV6-3 combines with J gene TRBJ1-2; TRBD1 is a possible D gene (5 bases). The CDR3 totals 14 residues. V lost 4 bases to trimming and J lost 1 base, with 10 bases between them. Germline V gene sequence: CDR1 MNHEY, CDR2 SVGEGT. The CDR3 loop is CASSSRGLNYGYTF. The CDR3 nucleotides are TGTGCCAGCAGTTCGCGGGGCCTTAACTATGGCTACACCTTC.

V and J are TRBV7-9 and TRBJ2-5, with 9 bases that match TRBD1. The CDR3 covers 14 residues. The J segment lost 3 bases and the V segment lost 5 bases, leaving 4 bases of the junction unmatched. Germline V gene lookup returns CDR1 SEHNR and CDR2 FQNEAQ (reference sequence). As DNA, the CDR3 is TGTGCCAGCAGCCGCTGGGACAGGGAAGAGACCCAGTACTTC. It is translated as CASSRWDREETQYF.

The table lists this clonotype with a count of one. This sequence joins TRBV5-1 and TRBJ2-3; D gene uncertain. Looked up from germline, CDR1 is SGHRS and CDR2 is YFSETQ. This CDR3 is 15 amino acids long. The V end was cut by 9 bases, the J end by 2 bases, with 19 bases between. The CDR3 nucleotides are TGCGCCAACCAGCCGACGGGTGTGGACACAGATACGCAGTATTTT. It translates to CANQPTGVDTDTQYF.

As concerns this clonotype: No conserved phenylalanine or tryptophan is present at the end of the CDR3, so a read error is the likely explanation. V gene TRBV4-1 combines with J gene TRBJ2-3, with 11 bases fitting TRBD2. With V trimmed by 3 bases and J by 0 bases, 8 bases remained unmatched. Germline CDR1 and CDR2: MGHRA and YSYEKL. This CDR3 is built from 18 residues. CDR3 residues: CASSQWAGLADSTDTQYA. CDR3 nucleotide sequence: TGCGCCAGCAGCCAGTGGGCGGGACTAGCGGACAGCACAGATACGCAGTATGCA.

In DNA form, the CDR3 reads TGTGCCACCAGCAGGGGATTACAGGGACTGACAGGCTACACCTTC. This encodes CATSRGLQGLTGYTF. This chain links TRBV15 with TRBJ1-2; maybe TRBD1 (6 bases). Per the germline V gene, CDR1 is LNHNV and CDR2 is YYDKDF (reference sequence). The CDR3 extends over 15 amino acids. Trimming removed 3 bases from V and 8 bases from J, with 19 bases in between.

CDR3 residues: CASSSPAGKDSYEQYF. The CDR3 nucleotides read TGTGCCAGCAGCTCCCCGGCAGGGAAAGACTCCTACGAGCAGTACTTC. V gene TRBV7-9 combines with J gene TRBJ2-7; possibly TRBD1 for D (5 bases). The V and J ends lost 4 bases and 0 bases respectively, with 16 bases between them. The CDR3 contains 16 residues. CDR1 and CDR2 from the germline V gene are SEHNR and FQNEAQ (reference sequence).

The chain employs TRBV5-1 and TRBJ1-3, with unresolved D. This CDR3 has 15 residues. Looked up from germline, CDR1 is SGHRS and CDR2 is YFSETQ. Deletions cut 0 bases from V and 0 bases from J, with 7 bases between. CDR3 loop: CASSLVSDSGNTIYF. The CDR3, as DNA: TGCGCCAGCAGCTTGGTGTCGGACTCTGGAAACACCATATATTTT.

The V gene is TRBV9, the J gene TRBJ2-3; D not certain. Per the germline V gene, CDR1 is SGDLS and CDR2 is YYNGEE. The CDR3 runs 17 residues. V was shortened by 2 bases and J by 0 bases, with 16 bases between the two germline ends. As DNA, the CDR3 is TGTGCCAGCAGCGTCGGCCCGCCCCGTCGTAGCACAGATACGCAGTATTTT. Protein product: CASSVGPPRRSTDTQYF.

The chain recombines TRBV3-1 with TRBJ1-2; tentatively, D is TRBD1 (5 bases). Trimming left V 2 bases short and J 1 base short, with 20 bases between. This CDR3 has 18 amino acids. The germline V gene encodes CDR1 LGHDT and CDR2 YNNKEL (reference sequence). As DNA, the CDR3 is TGTGCCAGCAGCCAACTACTACCGTGGACAACGATTAACTATGGCTACACCTTC. Its translation: CASSQLLPWTTINYGYTF.

This clonotype has ten or more counts. The chain has TRBV28 and TRBJ1-5, with 7 nucleotides matching TRBD1. The J segment lost 4 bases and the V segment lost 8 bases, leaving 5 bases of the junction unmatched. The CDR3 is 13 amino acids. The V gene's germline CDR1 is MDHEN and CDR2 SYDVKM. In nucleotides, the CDR3 is TGTGCCAGCTCCGACAGGGTAAATCAGCCCCAGCATTTT. This encodes CASSDRVNQPQHF.

This clonotype has more than one count but fewer than ten. V is TRBV7-8 and J is TRBJ2-5, with D possibly being TRBD2 (6 bases). The V gene lost 5 bases and the J gene lost 4 bases, with 20 bases spanning the gap. The CDR3 runs to 16 residues. Germline V lookup: CDR1 SGHVS, CDR2 FQNEAQ. The CDR3 sequence: CASSVLAAAGRETQYF. CDR3 coding DNA: TGTGCCAGCAGCGTACTCGCGGCGGCGGGGAGAGAGACCCAGTACTTC.

This clonotype showed up just a few times. V is TRBV28 and J is TRBJ1-2; a weak D match, TRBD1 (5 bases). The V end lost 2 bases, the J end lost 8 bases, and 15 bases lay between the germline ends. The CDR3 extends over 14 amino acids. CDR1 is MDHEN, CDR2 SYDVKM, per germline. CDR3: CASSLDGRDGGYTF. The CDR3 DNA is TGTGCCAGCAGTTTAGACGGACGGGACGGAGGCTACACCTTC.

In this sample, this clonotype turned up a few times. The V and J genes are TRBV20-1 and TRBJ1-2; D is unclear. There are 14 residues in the CDR3. Germline-derived CDR1 and CDR2 are DFQATT and SNEGSKA (reference sequence). V was shortened by 0 bases and J by 1 base, with 9 bases between the two germline ends. The CDR3 region has the DNA TGCAGTGCTAGAGATCATGCGGTTAACTATGGCTACACCTTC. As protein: CSARDHAVNYGYTF.

The chain recombines TRBV7-2 with TRBJ2-3; 10 positions agree with TRBD2. Germline CDR1 reads SGHTA; CDR2 reads FQGNSA. The V and J ends lost 4 bases and 0 bases, in that order; junction bases with no gene match: 7. This CDR3 region has 17 residues. The CDR3: CASSSASGGPSTDTQYF. CDR3 sequence (DNA): TGTGCCAGCAGCTCAGCTAGCGGGGGACCTAGCACAGATACGCAGTATTTT.

This clonotype occurred a few times. The chain uses TRBV12-3 or TRBV12-4 and TRBJ2-2; the D is unclear. V shed 6 bases and J shed 0 bases, with 11 bases lying between them. This CDR3 is built from 15 residues. The CDR3 DNA reads as TGTGCCAGCAGCCTGACTGGGTCGAACACCGGGGAGCTGTTTTTT. This encodes CASSLTGSNTGELFF.

The table lists this clonotype with a few counts. The rearrangement links TRBV7-2 to TRBJ2-5, with 10 bases lining up with TRBD2. The junction had 3 bases not matched to a gene; V was cut back by 4 bases and J by 4 bases. This CDR3 contains 14 residues. CDR1 is SGHTA and CDR2 is FQGNSA in the germline V gene. CDR3 amino acids: CASSSSGRAETQYF. The CDR3 DNA reads TGTGCCAGCAGCTCCAGCGGGAGGGCAGAGACCCAGTACTTC.

On this clonotype itself: A read error may explain this, as a much larger clone is one base away. The chain recombines TRBV12-3 or TRBV12-4 with TRBJ2-5; D gene unclear. This CDR3 region has 12 residues. Here the CDR3 DNA reads TGTGTCAGCAGTTTCACCCAGGAGACCCAGTACTTC. It translates to CVSSFTQETQYF.

Remarks on this clonotype: A much larger clone is a single base away; this may be a read error. This rearrangement joins TRBV10-3 to TRBJ2-1; TRBD2 might be the D (5 bases). The CDR3 sequence is 17 residues long. CDR1 is ENHRY, CDR2 SYGVKD, per germline. The CDR3 loop reads CTISESTAGIPNNEQFF. For the CDR3, the DNA is TGTACCATCAGTGAGTCAACCGCGGGCATCCCCAACAATGAGCAGTTCTTC.

This chain connects TRBV18 to TRBJ1-4; D remains unclear. This CDR3 is built from 15 residues. V lost 3 bases and J 8 bases, leaving 16 bases between the germline ends. Germline CDR1 and CDR2: KGHSH and LQKENI. The CDR3 region has the DNA TGTGCCAGCTCACCCAGACCAAACACTGGGGAAAAACTGTTTTTT. Translation: CASSPRPNTGEKLFF.

V gene TRBV7-2 combines with J gene TRBJ2-1; weak D call: TRBD1 (6 bases). Germline V gene data show CDR1 as SGHTA and CDR2 as FQGNSA. This CDR3 is built from 15 residues. The V end was cut by 5 bases, the J end by 7 bases, with 18 bases between. The DNA of the CDR3 is TGTGCCAGCAGCCGTATCCAGGGGTCTCGGAATGAGCAGTTCTTC. Translation gives CASSRIQGSRNEQFF.

This clonotype was detected many times. The CDR3 region has the DNA TGCGCCAGCAGCCTTTCGACAGGGAAAGCCTACGAGCAGTACTTC. As protein: CASSLSTGKAYEQYF. The genes are TRBV5-1 and TRBJ2-7; TRBD1 aligns across 7 bases. V was pared by 4 bases and J by 2 bases, with 9 bases of the junction left unmatched. The length of the CDR3 is 15 residues. Germline lookup yields CDR1 SGHRS and CDR2 YFSETQ.

This clonotype was seen a single time. The genes are TRBV10-2 and TRBJ1-1, with a possible D match to TRBD1 (6 bases). Trimming removed 5 bases from V and 2 bases from J, with 15 bases in between. The CDR3 spans 15 residues. Germline V CDR1 and CDR2: WSHSY, SAAADI. CDR3 in amino acids: CASSPGTGFNTEAFF. The DNA for the CDR3 is TGCGCCAGCAGTCCAGGCACAGGGTTTAACACTGAAGCTTTCTTT.

V and J are TRBV18 and TRBJ1-1; tentative D call: TRBD1 (5 bases). V gave up 8 bases and J gave up 0 bases, with 13 bases separating them. Per the germline V gene, CDR1 is KGHSH and CDR2 is LQKENI. The CDR3 loop spans 14 amino acids. CDR3 amino acids: CASLAGRVNTEAFF. The CDR3 DNA sequence: TGTGCCAGCCTGGCAGGGAGGGTGAACACTGAAGCTTTCTTT.

This clonotype was counted many times. The chain recombines TRBV6-5 with TRBJ1-2; D remains unclear. The CDR3 consists of 13 residues. V shed 2 bases and J shed 4 bases, with 8 bases lying between them. Germline CDR1 MNHEY, CDR2 SVGAGI. The CDR3 spells CASSYHQVYGYTF. Here the CDR3 DNA reads TGTGCCAGCAGTTACCACCAAGTCTATGGCTACACCTTC.

This clonotype was recorded many times. The chain carries TRBV12-3 or TRBV12-4 and TRBJ2-7; D remains unclear. CDR3 length: 15 residues. Trimming shortened V by 2 bases and J by 1 base, and 12 bases separated the two germline ends. CDR3 protein: CASSLTPGRSYEQYF. CDR3 in DNA: TGTGCCAGCAGTTTAACCCCTGGCAGGTCCTACGAGCAGTACTTC.

This clonotype was picked up many times. The V call is TRBV29-1, the J call TRBJ2-5; D may correspond to TRBD1 or TRBD2 (5 bases each). V lost 7 bases to trimming and J lost 2 bases, with 11 bases between them. This CDR3 is 12 amino acids long. Germline V gene data show CDR1 as SQVTM and CDR2 as ANQGSEA. The CDR3 nucleotides are TGCAGCGCGGCTGGGGGTCAAGAGACCCAGTACTTC. Its translation is CSAAGGQETQYF.

This chain connects TRBV3-1 to TRBJ2-5; TRBD2 matches at 10 bases. Per the germline V gene, CDR1 is LGHDT and CDR2 is YNNKEL (reference sequence). V trimming: 0 bases; J trimming: 7 bases; junction bases outside the gene matches: 11. This CDR3 spans 17 amino acids. In DNA, the CDR3 is TGTGCCAGCAGCCAAGACGGGCTAGCGGGAGTGGTCGGGACCCAGTACTTC. It codes for CASSQDGLAGVVGTQYF.

This clonotype has a handful of counts. V gene TRBV29-1 combines with J gene TRBJ1-4, with D hard to call. V lost 6 bases and J lost 5, with 13 bases in between. The CDR3 contains 13 residues. Germline V gene lookup returns CDR1 SQVTM and CDR2 ANQGSEA. The CDR3 coding sequence is TGCAGCGTCGAGGGCTGGGAGAATGAAAAACTGTTTTTT. Its protein product is CSVEGWENEKLFF.

This chain joins TRBV14 and TRBJ1-1; D gene uncertain. The germline V gene encodes CDR1 SGHDN and CDR2 FVKESK. V gave up 3 bases and J gave up 4 bases, with 15 bases separating them. The CDR3 contains 15 residues. The CDR3 region has the DNA TGTGCCAGCAGCCAGGGGTGGAGGGTGGGCACTGAAGCTTTCTTT. Encoded protein: CASSQGWRVGTEAFF.

On this clonotype itself: Because the CDR3 is missing its conserved closing phenylalanine or tryptophan, this is likely a read error. The chain has TRBV28 and TRBJ2-4; 13 bases are shared with TRBD2. This CDR3 has 20 residues. Germline values: CDR1 MDHEN, CDR2 SYDVKM. V was clipped by 5 bases and J by 6 bases; unmatched bases: 19. CDR3 bases: TGTGCCAGCAGTCCAAGACTTACGCGACTAGCGGGGGGAACTTCAAACATTCAGTACGTC. Its protein product is CASSPRLTRLAGGTSNIQYV.

The chain recombines TRBV29-1 with TRBJ2-4; a possible D gene is TRBD2 (5 bases). Trimming removed 6 bases at V and 13 bases at J, with 16 bases between. The CDR3 runs 11 residues. CDR1 is SQVTM and CDR2 is ANQGSEA in the germline V gene. DNA for the CDR3: TGCAGCGTCGAACGCGGTCGAGGGCAGTACTTC. It yields the protein CSVERGRGQYF.